This TCR beta chain appears in the sequencing data of a study of vaccination effects on CD4 cells after COVID-19. On the study more broadly: Peptide-pool stimulation followed by sequencing identified expanded antigen-specific CD4+ clonotypes in the ViraFEST assay. Samples were taken post-vaccine, and their median timing was 72 days after the second dose. General observations from the study: Pronounced clonal contraction occurred in clones induced by infection and by vaccine late after vaccination.

TCRdb's table, derived via immunoSEQ multiplex PCR, lists solely in-frame clones and lacks some. The sample consists of approximately 38,000 clones, around 71% of them appearing once. Of note for this clone: Its cognate antigen is unknown.

When around 9 days of culture had elapsed, CD4+ T cells were isolated. Two-dose BNT162b2 or mRNA-1273 vaccination was given to participants. The vaccine recipients had no prior SARS-CoV-2 infection, with negative nucleocapsid antibodies. The clonotype originates from a human donor who received a COVID-19 vaccine. The input for sequencing was CD4+ T cells from PBMCs cultured without peptide, taken after COVID-19 vaccination.

CDR3 region: CASSIQGAPTEAFF. DNA of the CDR3: TGTGCCAGTAGTATACAGGGGGCGCCCACTGAAGCTTTCTTT. V and J are TRBV19 and TRBJ1-1, with 8 nucleotides matching TRBD1. This CDR3 is built from 14 residues. Germline loops: CDR1 LNHDA, CDR2 SQIVND (reference sequence). Trimming cost V 2 bases and J 4 bases; bases outside gene matches: 3.